A selection of T cell receptor beta chains follows, all from one sample in a study of blood T cell repertoires in COVID-19. The data were produced by immunoSEQ multiplex PCR, yet TCRdb's version contains in-frame clones alone and is incomplete. The table has roughly 68,000 clones, around nine tenths seen once. What was sequenced was PBMCs or T cells enriched from blood (not recorded which). These receptors came from a woman in her 40s who had recovered from COVID-19. Both conserved end residues are part of each CDR3. The D gene is left open where the match is weak. Where a row states a size, it is once, few, many or the class of an expanded clone; other rows omit it.

D,size,V,J,CDR3,DNA
.,.,TRBV15,TRBJ1-1,CATSRVQGTEAFF,TGTGCCACCAGCAGAGTTCAGGGCACTGAAGCTTTCTTT
.,.,TRBV4-1,TRBJ2-5,CASSQGQGGETQYF,TGCGCCAGCAGCCAAGGGCAGGGGGGCGAGACCCAGTACTTC
TRBD2,.,TRBV19,TRBJ2-5,CASSIERPGGQETQYF,TGTGCCAGTAGTATCGAACGACCGGGGGGGCAAGAGACCCAGTACTTC
.,.,TRBV18,TRBJ2-7,CASSLTGQNYEQYF,TGTGCCAGCTCTCTCACGGGACAAAACTACGAGCAGTACTTC
.,.,TRBV19,TRBJ1-2,CASSTYRREGRAVPRYGYTF,TGTGCCAGTAGTACCTACCGGCGGGAAGGGCGCGCGGTACCGCGCTATGGCTACACCTTC
.,.,TRBV21-1,TRBJ2-7,CASSRTVGVGGEQYF,TGTGCCAGCAGCAGAACGGTTGGAGTAGGGGGCGAGCAGTACTTC
.,few,TRBV4-2,TRBJ2-5,CASSQGLVEETQYF,TGTGCCAGCAGCCAAGGGCTAGTGGAGGAGACCCAGTACTTC
TRBD1,.,TRBV2,TRBJ2-5,CASSSRTGLETQYF,TGTGCCAGCAGCTCACGGACAGGGCTAGAGACCCAGTACTTC
TRBD2,.,TRBV13,TRBJ2-5,CASSPPSDSGAWGETQYF,TGTGCCAGCAGCCCCCCGTCCGATAGCGGGGCTTGGGGAGAGACCCAGTACTTC
TRBD1,.,TRBV6-4,TRBJ2-7,CASSEGDRGYEQYF,TGTGCCAGCAGTGAGGGGGACAGGGGTTACGAGCAGTACTTC
.,.,TRBV7-3,TRBJ2-5,CASSILGAGETQYF,TGTGCCAGCAGCATTTTAGGGGCGGGGGAGACCCAGTACTTC
.,.,TRBV19,TRBJ1-2,CASSISSRGSGGYTF,TGTGCCAGTAGTATTTCATCGCGGGGGAGCGGCGGCTACACCTTC
TRBD2,.,TRBV7-9,TRBJ2-3,CASSLSLAGFRSTDTQYF,TGTGCCAGCAGCTTAAGCCTAGCGGGGTTCCGTAGCACAGATACGCAGTATTTT
TRBD2,.,TRBV5-4,TRBJ2-5,CASSLGALADQETQYF,TGTGCCAGCAGCTTGGGGGCACTAGCGGACCAAGAGACCCAGTACTTC
TRBD1,.,TRBV11-2,TRBJ2-7,CASRQTGTGAYEQYF,TGTGCCAGCAGACAGACCGGGACAGGGGCCTACGAGCAGTACTTC
.,few,TRBV7-9,TRBJ2-7,CASSLRQDFEQYF,TGTGCCAGCAGCCTCAGACAGGATTTCGAGCAGTACTTC
TRBD1,.,TRBV27,TRBJ1-1,CASSRRQGMNTEAFF,TGTGCCAGCAGCCGACGACAGGGGATGAACACTGAAGCTTTCTTT
TRBD1,.,TRBV11-3,TRBJ2-3,CASSGRTGTDTQYF,TGTGCCAGCAGCGGACGGACAGGAACAGATACGCAGTATTTT
.,.,TRBV25-1,TRBJ2-7,CASSGLSGGGVSYEQYF,TGTGCCAGCAGTGGCTTGTCGGGTGGCGGGGTATCCTACGAGCAGTACTTC
TRBD1,.,TRBV7-9,TRBJ1-1,CASSPRSGQSYTEAFF,TGTGCCAGCAGTCCCAGATCGGGACAGTCCTACACTGAAGCTTTCTTT
.,.,TRBV3-1/TRBV3-2,TRBJ2-1,CASSTSGLAGSSYNEQFF,TGTGCCAGCAGCACTTCGGGTCTCGCGGGGAGCTCCTACAATGAGCAGTTCTTC
.,.,TRBV19,TRBJ2-5,CASSIRKQSQETQYF,TGTGCCAGTAGTATTAGGAAACAGTCCCAAGAGACCCAGTACTTC
.,once,TRBV13,TRBJ1-1,CASSWIPGGGTEAFF,TGTGCCAGCAGCTGGATCCCCGGGGGAGGCACTGAAGCTTTCTTT
TRBD2,.,TRBV13,TRBJ2-5,CASSLERGVQETQYF,TGTGCCAGCAGCTTGGAGCGGGGGGTCCAAGAGACCCAGTACTTC
.,.,TRBV10-1,TRBJ2-3,CASSVGGTFTDTQYF,TGCGCCAGCAGTGTTGGGGGGACTTTCACAGATACGCAGTATTTT
.,once,TRBV9,TRBJ1-2,CASSVGNGNYGYTF,TGTGCCAGCAGCGTAGGTAACGGGAACTATGGCTACACCTTC
TRBD1,.,TRBV6-5,TRBJ1-2,CASRRTGEGYTF,TGTGCCAGCAGGAGGACAGGGGAAGGCTACACCTTC
.,.,TRBV3-1/TRBV3-2,TRBJ1-5,CASSQDIGPEGPQHF,TGTGCCAGCAGCCAAGATATTGGGCCCGAGGGGCCCCAGCATTTT
TRBD1,.,TRBV2,TRBJ2-7,CASSDRQGSEQYF,TGTGCCAGCAGTGACAGACAGGGATCCGAGCAGTACTTC
.,.,TRBV10-3,TRBJ1-2,CAISGQTGYTF,TGTGCCATCAGTGGACAGACCGGCTACACCTTC
.,.,TRBV9,TRBJ2-3,CASSVGTGRARDTQYF,TGTGCCAGCAGCGTAGGAACAGGGAGGGCCAGGGATACGCAGTATTTT
TRBD2,.,TRBV10-3,TRBJ2-1,CAIKSSGGLDNEQFF,TGTGCCATCAAATCTAGCGGGGGTCTCGACAATGAGCAGTTCTTC
.,.,TRBV3-1/TRBV3-2,TRBJ1-1,CASSQGSWGAEAFF,TGTGCCAGCAGCCAGGGCTCCTGGGGCGCTGAAGCTTTCTTT
.,.,TRBV20-1,TRBJ2-5,CSASFGGNQETQYF,TGCAGTGCTAGTTTCGGGGGAAACCAAGAGACCCAGTACTTC
TRBD1,few,TRBV13,TRBJ2-7,CASSPGGLNSYEQYF,TGTGCCAGCAGTCCAGGGGGCCTAAACTCCTACGAGCAGTACTTC
TRBD1,.,TRBV12-5,TRBJ1-4,CASGPTGTANEKLFF,TGTGCTAGTGGTCCCACCGGGACAGCTAATGAAAAACTGTTTTTT
.,.,TRBV12-5,TRBJ2-1,CASGRPRTENYNEQFF,TGTGCTAGTGGTCGCCCTCGGACAGAAAACTACAATGAGCAGTTCTTC
.,.,TRBV7-8,TRBJ1-4,CASSSRWGREKLFF,TGTGCCAGCAGCTCCCGCTGGGGCCGCGAAAAACTGTTTTTT
.,.,TRBV3-1/TRBV3-2,TRBJ2-4,CASSQDWTVAKNIQYF,TGTGCCAGCAGCCAAGATTGGACAGTGGCAAAAAACATTCAGTACTTC
TRBD1,.,TRBV19,TRBJ1-5,CASSLRQGRVNQPQHF,TGTGCCAGTAGTCTCCGACAGGGACGGGTCAATCAGCCCCAGCATTTT
TRBD1,.,TRBV5-6,TRBJ1-2,CASSLTGGWDGYTF,TGTGCCAGCAGCTTGACAGGGGGATGGGATGGCTACACCTTC
TRBD1,.,TRBV24-1,TRBJ2-5,CATSDTPGQGKRETQYF,TGTGCCACCAGTGACACGCCGGGACAGGGAAAAAGAGAGACCCAGTACTTC
.,few,TRBV11-2,TRBJ1-2,CASSLDLVRANSYGYTF,TGTGCCAGCAGCTTAGATCTTGTCAGGGCAAATAGCTATGGCTACACCTTC
.,.,TRBV19,TRBJ1-4,CASSGHLSTNEKLFF,TGTGCCAGTAGTGGCCATTTGTCAACTAATGAAAAACTGTTTTTT
TRBD1,.,TRBV25-1,TRBJ2-5,CASSESLQGAGETQYF,TGTGCCAGCAGTGAATCTTTACAGGGGGCTGGGGAGACCCAGTACTTC
.,.,TRBV6-5,TRBJ1-1,CAILGGGLNTEAFF,TGTGCCATACTAGGGGGGGGCTTGAACACTGAAGCTTTCTTT
TRBD1,.,TRBV4-1,TRBJ2-1,CASSRDSNEQFF,TGCGCCAGCAGCCGGGACAGCAATGAGCAGTTCTTC
TRBD1,.,TRBV5-1,TRBJ2-5,CASSLATGGETQYF,TGCGCCAGCAGCTTGGCGACAGGGGGTGAGACCCAGTACTTC
TRBD1,.,TRBV6-1,TRBJ2-7,CASSHPGQGAYEQYF,TGTGCCAGCAGCCATCCGGGACAGGGTGCCTACGAGCAGTACTTC
TRBD1,.,TRBV6-1,TRBJ1-5,CASSEVGQISNQPQHF,TGTGCCAGCAGTGAAGTGGGACAGATTAGCAATCAGCCCCAGCATTTT
.,.,TRBV19,TRBJ2-1,CASKAGISYNEQFF,TGTGCCAGTAAGGCGGGCATCTCCTACAATGAGCAGTTCTTC
.,large,TRBV7-3,TRBJ2-3,CASSSGLSTQYF,TGTGCCAGCAGCTCCGGACTGTCAACGCAGTATTTT
.,.,TRBV9,TRBJ1-1,CASSDGYSEAFF,TGTGCCAGCAGCGATGGATACAGTGAAGCTTTCTTT